Listed below are T cell receptor beta chains from one sample, sequenced in a study of blood T cells in healthy people across ages. MiXCR was run by TCRdb on the 5' RACE reads, yielding one entry per CDR3 protein. Of 650,000 to 1,000,000 distinct CDR3 sequences listed, 36% are singletons. Sequencing was carried out using blood. These receptors were collected from a man between 18 and 29 years old in good health. Both conserved end residues are part of each CDR3. Fields, in order: J gene, clone size, CDR3 length, V gene, D gene, CDR3 protein, CDR3 DNA. The D gene is left open where the match is weak. A row's size may be missing; if present it is once, few, many or a size class.

j_gene: TRBJ2-3; abundance: many; len: 14; v_gene: TRBV4-3; d_gene: NA; CDR3aa: CASSQERNRLTQYF; CDR3nt: TGCGCCAGCAGCCAAGAAAGGAACAGACTTACGCAGTATTTT
j_gene: TRBJ2-3; abundance: many; len: 13; v_gene: TRBV5-1; d_gene: NA; CDR3aa: CASSLDTTDTQYF; CDR3nt: TGCGCCAGCAGCTTGGATACTACCGATACGCAGTATTTT
j_gene: TRBJ2-1; abundance: many; len: 15; v_gene: TRBV10-3; d_gene: TRBD2; CDR3aa: CATAPASGGNNEQFF; CDR3nt: TGTGCCACCGCCCCAGCTAGCGGGGGGAACAATGAGCAGTTCTTC
j_gene: TRBJ2-1; abundance: NA; len: 14; v_gene: TRBV7-2; d_gene: TRBD1; CDR3aa: CASRSTGSGQTQFF; CDR3nt: TGTGCCAGCAGGTCGACAGGGAGTGGACAGACCCAGTTCTTC
j_gene: TRBJ2-7; abundance: NA; len: 13; v_gene: TRBV7-3; d_gene: NA; CDR3aa: CASSLDLNNEQYF; CDR3nt: TGTGCCAGCAGCTTAGACTTAAACAATGAGCAGTACTTC
j_gene: TRBJ1-2; abundance: medium-sized; len: 15; v_gene: TRBV14; d_gene: NA; CDR3aa: CASSQTPGRNYGYTF; CDR3nt: TGTGCCAGCAGCCAGACGCCCGGCCGGAACTATGGCTACACCTTC
j_gene: TRBJ2-5; abundance: many; len: 14; v_gene: TRBV20-1; d_gene: NA; CDR3aa: CSARLQGLQETQYF; CDR3nt: TGCAGTGCTAGGTTACAGGGTTTACAAGAGACCCAGTACTTC
j_gene: TRBJ1-5; abundance: NA; len: 16; v_gene: TRBV15; d_gene: NA; CDR3aa: CATSRDQAGTYQPQHF; CDR3nt: TGTGCCACCAGCAGAGATCAAGCGGGCACGTATCAGCCCCAGCATTTT
j_gene: TRBJ1-2; abundance: NA; len: 14; v_gene: TRBV10-3; d_gene: TRBD1; CDR3aa: CAISAEDRGYGYTF; CDR3nt: TGTGCCATCAGTGCGGAGGACAGGGGCTATGGCTACACCTTC
j_gene: TRBJ1-4; abundance: few; len: 17; v_gene: TRBV12-3/TRBV12-4; d_gene: NA; CDR3aa: CASSRNAPGHHNEKLFF; CDR3nt: TGTGCCAGCAGCCGTAACGCCCCGGGACACCATAATGAAAAACTGTTTTTT
j_gene: TRBJ2-5; abundance: many; len: 12; v_gene: TRBV3-1; d_gene: NA; CDR3aa: CASSQESGTQYF; CDR3nt: TGTGCCAGCAGCCAAGAAAGTGGGACCCAGTACTTC
j_gene: TRBJ1-2; abundance: few; len: 14; v_gene: TRBV3-1; d_gene: TRBD1; CDR3aa: CASGRGTDNYGYTF; CDR3nt: TGTGCCAGCGGCCGAGGGACAGATAACTATGGCTACACCTTC
j_gene: TRBJ1-1; abundance: few; len: 13; v_gene: TRBV5-6; d_gene: NA; CDR3aa: CASSTLLGTEAFF; CDR3nt: TGTGCCAGCAGCACCCTATTGGGCACTGAAGCTTTCTTT
j_gene: TRBJ2-1; abundance: NA; len: 14; v_gene: TRBV10-3; d_gene: NA; CDR3aa: CAISARTADNEQFF; CDR3nt: TGTGCCATCAGTGCTAGGACAGCCGACAATGAGCAGTTCTTC
j_gene: TRBJ2-1; abundance: NA; len: 15; v_gene: TRBV30; d_gene: NA; CDR3aa: CAWSVLDRDSNEQFF; CDR3nt: TGTGCCTGGAGTGTCTTGGACAGAGATAGCAATGAGCAGTTCTTC
j_gene: TRBJ2-7; abundance: NA; len: 14; v_gene: TRBV6-5; d_gene: NA; CDR3aa: CASSSQMAGYEQYF; CDR3nt: TGTGCCAGCAGTTCTCAGATGGCGGGCTACGAGCAGTACTTC
j_gene: TRBJ2-1; abundance: few; len: 14; v_gene: TRBV20-1; d_gene: TRBD2; CDR3aa: CSAYLSGGADEQFF; CDR3nt: TGCAGTGCTTACCTCAGCGGGGGGGCCGATGAGCAGTTCTTC
j_gene: TRBJ2-1; abundance: few; len: 16; v_gene: TRBV4-1; d_gene: NA; CDR3aa: CASSQDGQGGLNEQFF; CDR3nt: TGCGCCAGCAGCCAAGATGGGCAGGGGGGTTTGAATGAGCAGTTCTTC
j_gene: TRBJ1-1; abundance: NA; len: 13; v_gene: TRBV9; d_gene: NA; CDR3aa: CASSVTGSNEAFF; CDR3nt: TGTGCCAGCAGCGTAACGGGGTCAAATGAAGCTTTCTTT
j_gene: TRBJ1-4; abundance: NA; len: 13; v_gene: TRBV12-3/TRBV12-4; d_gene: NA; CDR3aa: CASSVSRATELFF; CDR3nt: TGTGCCAGCAGTGTGTCCAGGGCGACAGAACTGTTTTTT
j_gene: TRBJ2-3; abundance: NA; len: 13; v_gene: TRBV7-2; d_gene: NA; CDR3aa: CASSPFRADTQYF; CDR3nt: TGTGCCAGCAGCCCCTTTAGGGCCGATACGCAGTATTTT